Following are 8 T cell receptor beta chains from one sample sequenced in a study of OX40 agonist ivuxolimab in advanced cancers. Sequencing was performed with immunoSEQ multiplex PCR; in TCRdb, only in-frame clones are kept and a portion is missing. This repertoire shows just over 90,000 clones, roughly 94% found once; its top ten account for about 2.4%. The specimen comprised CD4+ or CD8+ T cells sorted from blood, sampled in a trial of the OX40 agonist ivuxolimab. The origin of the receptors is an adult with an advanced solid tumor such as melanoma, head and neck, liver or kidney cancer.

As DNA, the CDR3 is TGTGCCAGCAGCATAACCGGGACAGATGGTCAAGAGACCCAGTACTTC. Residues: CASSITGTDGQETQYF. The genes are TRBV5-4 and TRBJ2-5, with 7 bases identical to TRBD1. The ends lost 4 bases at V and 2 bases at J; junction bases unmatched: 11. The CDR3 contains 16 residues. Germline V gives CDR1 SGHNT, CDR2 YYREEE (reference sequence).

The J gene is TRBJ1-2, the V gene TRBV4-3; 7 nucleotides match TRBD1. With V trimmed by 5 bases and J by 3 bases, 9 bases remained unmatched. CDR1 LGHNA and CDR2 YSLEER come from the germline V gene. This CDR3 is 15 amino acids long. CDR3 coding DNA: TGCGCCAGCAGCATAGGAAGTACAGGGGACTATGGCTACACCTTC. Amino acid sequence: CASSIGSTGDYGYTF.

The genes are TRBV29-1 and TRBJ2-5; D is unresolved. The CDR3 extends over 10 amino acids. Germline CDR1 is SQVTM and CDR2 is ANQGSEA. With 4 bases removed from V and 1 base from J, the gap between germline ends came to 1 base. The DNA of the CDR3 is TGCAGCGTTGCCCAAGAGACCCAGTACTTC. As protein: CSVAQETQYF.

The CDR3 DNA sequence: TGCGCCAGCAGCTTAAAACTCCCAGGACAGGGATACAATGAGCAGTTCTTC. Its translation: CASSLKLPGQGYNEQFF. The chain combines TRBV5-1 with TRBJ2-1, with 8 bases fitting TRBD1. CDR3 length equals 17 residues. The germline CDR1 and CDR2 sequences are SGHRS and YFSETQ. Trimming removed 2 bases from V and 4 bases from J; junction bases left unmatched: 11.

A note on this clone: The germline gene is not matched at one end of the junction; a read error may be the cause. This chain connects TRBV15 to TRBJ1-5, with a weak D call TRBD1 (6 bases). This CDR3 contains 15 residues. Germline V gene sequence: CDR1 LNHNV, CDR2 YYDKDF (reference sequence). The CDR3 DNA is TGTGCCACCGGCAGAGAGACAGGCGGAAATCAGCCCCAGCATTTT. Translating it yields CATGRETGGNQPQHF.

The chain recombines TRBV6-6 with TRBJ1-1, with 9 bases identical to TRBD1. J gave up 7 bases and V 5 bases, and 5 bases lay outside the gene matches. The CDR3 length is 13 residues. CDR1 MNHNY and CDR2 SVGAGI come from the germline V gene (reference sequence). The DNA of the CDR3 is TGTGCCAGCAGTGGGGGGACAGGGAGTGAAGCTTTCTTT. Encoded protein: CASSGGTGSEAFF.

This clone came up once. This chain connects TRBV30 to TRBJ2-7; no clear D gene. The germline V and J ends were trimmed by 3 bases and 7 bases, with 13 bases remaining between them. The CDR3 loop spans 12 amino acids. Germline V gene lookup returns CDR1 GTSNPN and CDR2 SVGIG (reference sequence). In DNA form, the CDR3 reads TGTGCCTGGAGCACCACGAGGATGGAGCAGTACTTC. Translating gives CAWSTTRMEQYF.

The CDR3 is CASSLIPGVDTAYGYTF. CDR3 DNA sequence: TGTGCCAGCAGCTTGATTCCCGGCGTGGACACTGCCTATGGCTACACCTTC. The rearrangement links TRBV5-4 to TRBJ1-2, with D maybe TRBD1 (5 bases). V lost 1 base, J lost 4 bases, and 20 bases lay in between. CDR1 is SGHNT, CDR2 YYREEE, per germline (reference sequence). CDR3 length equals 17 residues.